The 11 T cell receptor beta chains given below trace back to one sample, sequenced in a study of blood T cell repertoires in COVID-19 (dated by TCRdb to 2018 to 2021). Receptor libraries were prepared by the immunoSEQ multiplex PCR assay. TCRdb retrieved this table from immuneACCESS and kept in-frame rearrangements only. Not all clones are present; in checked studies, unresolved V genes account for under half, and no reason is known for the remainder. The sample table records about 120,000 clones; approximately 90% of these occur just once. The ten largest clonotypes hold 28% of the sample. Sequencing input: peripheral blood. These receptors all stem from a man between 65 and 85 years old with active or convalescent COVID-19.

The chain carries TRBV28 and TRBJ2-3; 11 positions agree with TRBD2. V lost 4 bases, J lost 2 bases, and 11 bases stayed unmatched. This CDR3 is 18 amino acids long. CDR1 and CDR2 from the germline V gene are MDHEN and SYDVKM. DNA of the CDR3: TGTGCCAGCAGTTGGCTAGCGGGAGGCCAAATCCCCACAGATACGCAGTATTTT. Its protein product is CASSWLAGGQIPTDTQYF.

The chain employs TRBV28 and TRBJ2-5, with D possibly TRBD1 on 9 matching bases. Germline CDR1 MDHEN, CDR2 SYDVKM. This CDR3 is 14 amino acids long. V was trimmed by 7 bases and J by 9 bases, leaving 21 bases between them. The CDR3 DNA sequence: TGTGCCAGCACCGGGGGGGACAGGGTGTGGGCCCAGTACTTC. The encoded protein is CASTGGDRVWAQYF.

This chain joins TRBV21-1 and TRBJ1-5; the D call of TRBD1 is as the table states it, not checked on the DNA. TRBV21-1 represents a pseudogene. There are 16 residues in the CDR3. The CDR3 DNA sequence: TGTGCCAGCTGCGGACAGAATTCGGGTAGCAATCAGCCCCAGCATTTT. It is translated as CASCGQNSGSNQPQHF.

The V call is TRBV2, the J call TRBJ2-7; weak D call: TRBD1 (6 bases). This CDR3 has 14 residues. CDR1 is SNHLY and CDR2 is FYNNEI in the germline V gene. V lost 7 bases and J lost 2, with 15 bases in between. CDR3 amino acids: CASNSIQGTYEQYF. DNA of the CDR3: TGTGCCAGCAACTCGATACAGGGAACCTACGAGCAGTACTTC.

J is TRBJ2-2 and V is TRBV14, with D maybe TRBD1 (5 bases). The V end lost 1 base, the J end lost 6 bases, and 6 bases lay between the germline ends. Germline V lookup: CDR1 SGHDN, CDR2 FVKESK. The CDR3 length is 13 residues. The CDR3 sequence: CASSQVGAGELFF. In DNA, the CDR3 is TGTGCCAGCAGCCAAGTAGGGGCCGGGGAGCTGTTTTTT.

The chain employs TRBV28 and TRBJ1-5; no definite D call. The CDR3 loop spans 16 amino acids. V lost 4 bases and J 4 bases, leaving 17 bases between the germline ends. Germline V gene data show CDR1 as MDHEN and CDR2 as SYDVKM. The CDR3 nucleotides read TGTGCCAGCAGTTCTGAGGGAATGGCGGGGAATCAGCCCCAGCATTTT. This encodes CASSSEGMAGNQPQHF.

CDR3 DNA sequence: TGTGCCAGCTCGCTTGGACAGGGGGTGAACACTGAAGCTTTCTTT. Translation gives CASSLGQGVNTEAFF. The chain uses TRBV18 and TRBJ1-1, with TRBD1 matching 10 bases. Per germline, CDR1 KGHSH and CDR2 LQKENI. This CDR3 is 15 amino acids long. V was clipped by 6 bases and J by 0 bases; unmatched bases: 4.

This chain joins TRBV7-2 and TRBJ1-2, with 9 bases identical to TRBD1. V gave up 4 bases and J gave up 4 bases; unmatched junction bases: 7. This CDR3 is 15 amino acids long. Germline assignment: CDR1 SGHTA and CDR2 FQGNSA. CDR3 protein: CASSSGQGGFYGYTF. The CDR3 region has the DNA TGTGCCAGCAGCTCGGGACAGGGCGGCTTCTATGGCTACACCTTC.

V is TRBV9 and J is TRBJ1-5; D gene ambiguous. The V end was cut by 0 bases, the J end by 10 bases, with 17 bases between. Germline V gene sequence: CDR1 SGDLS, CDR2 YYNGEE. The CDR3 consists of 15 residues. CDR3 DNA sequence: TGTGCCAGCAGCGTAGGAGGTGATGGAATCAATCCCCAGCATTTT. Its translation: CASSVGGDGINPQHF.

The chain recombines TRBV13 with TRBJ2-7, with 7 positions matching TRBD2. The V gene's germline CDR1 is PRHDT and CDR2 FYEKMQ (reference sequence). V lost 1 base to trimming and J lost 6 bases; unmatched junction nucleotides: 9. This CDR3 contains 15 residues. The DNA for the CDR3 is TGTGCCAGCAGCTTAGTTGGCGGGAGCTCTGGCGAGCAGTACTTC. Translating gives CASSLVGGSSGEQYF.

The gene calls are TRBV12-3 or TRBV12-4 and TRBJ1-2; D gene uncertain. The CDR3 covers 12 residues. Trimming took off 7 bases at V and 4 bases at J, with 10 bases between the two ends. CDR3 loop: CASMRAVYGYTF. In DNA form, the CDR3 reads TGTGCCAGCATGAGGGCGGTCTATGGCTACACCTTC.